The 16 T cell receptor beta chains below all came from one sample that was sequenced in a study of cytotoxic CD8 clonotypes in ibrutinib-treated CLL. The table came from immunoSEQ multiplex PCR; TCRdb's copy has only in-frame clones and leaves some out. The sample records approximately 84,000 clones, roughly 80% being singletons. This specimen consisted of PBMCs, obtained after 12 months of ibrutinib treatment. The origin of the receptors is a human donor with chronic lymphocytic leukemia.

The chain links TRBV7-2 to TRBJ2-5; 9 bases match TRBD2. J lost 1 base, V lost 4 bases, and 4 bases had no gene match. Germline V gives CDR1 SGHTA, CDR2 FQGNSA. The CDR3 is 15 amino acids. CDR3 sequence reads: CASSSPSGAQETQYF. CDR3 coding DNA: TGTGCCAGCAGCTCCCCTAGCGGGGCCCAAGAGACCCAGTACTTC.

This clone was counted a single time. The CDR3 DNA reads as TGTGCCAGCAGTTACTCTGTCTCTCCGGGCACTGAAGCTTTCTTT. Its protein is CASSYSVSPGTEAFF. The chain recombines TRBV6-5 with TRBJ1-1; D is undetermined. Germline V gene lookup returns CDR1 MNHEY and CDR2 SVGAGI. Trimming stripped 0 bases from V and 4 bases from J, with 12 bases between. The CDR3 is 15 amino acids.

This clone is a singleton in its sample. This chain uses TRBV5-5 with TRBJ2-6; no firm D call. V lost 0 bases to trimming and J lost 0 bases, with 7 bases between them. There are 16 residues in the CDR3. Germline CDR1 and CDR2: SGHKS and YYEKEE (reference sequence). The CDR3 nucleotides read TGTGCCAGCAGCTTGGGTGTGTCCTCTGGGGCCAACGTCCTGACTTTC. This translates into CASSLGVSSGANVLTF.

This chain connects TRBV11-2 to TRBJ2-1; possibly TRBD2 for D (6 bases). The V end lost 5 bases, the J end lost 1 base, and 15 bases lay between the germline ends. The germline V gene has CDR1 SGHAT and CDR2 FQNNGV. The CDR3 consists of 16 residues. The CDR3: CASSHSGGRSYNEQFF. CDR3 DNA: TGTGCCAGCAGCCACTCCGGGGGTAGGTCCTACAATGAGCAGTTCTTC.

CDR3 nucleotides: TGTGCCATCACCCCAGGGGAGGATCAGCCCCAGCATTTT. It yields the protein CAITPGEDQPQHF. V gene TRBV10-3 combines with J gene TRBJ1-5; perhaps TRBD1 as D (6 bases). The CDR3 is 13 amino acids. Germline V gives CDR1 ENHRY, CDR2 SYGVKD. With 7 bases removed from V and 5 bases from J, the gap between germline ends came to 12 bases.

The chain recombines TRBV30 with TRBJ2-1; D could derive from TRBD1 or TRBD2 (6 bases each). The V gene lost 0 bases and the J gene lost 3 bases, with 21 bases spanning the gap. This CDR3 is 18 amino acids long. From germline, CDR1 is GTSNPN and CDR2 SVGIG (reference sequence). The CDR3 coding sequence is TGTGCCTGGAGTGTGGGGAGGTTGCCGGGACATAGCTACAATGAGCAGTTCTTC. Protein: CAWSVGRLPGHSYNEQFF.

This clone has a single count. This chain connects TRBV5-6 to TRBJ2-7; D is perhaps TRBD1 (5 bases). CDR1 and CDR2 (germline): SGHDT, YYEEEE. This CDR3 has 12 amino acids. Deletions cut 0 bases from V and 5 bases from J, with 6 bases between. The chain's CDR3 is CASSLGQNEQYF. The CDR3 DNA reads TGTGCCAGCAGCTTGGGACAGAACGAGCAGTACTTC.

This clone was detected a few times. CDR3 DNA sequence: TGTGCCTGGAGTGTCTACAGACCCGATAATTCACCCCTCCACTTT. It yields the protein CAWSVYRPDNSPLHF. V usage is TRBV30 and J usage is TRBJ1-6; unclear D gene. The CDR3 covers 15 residues. The V end lost 0 bases, the J end lost 5 bases, and 11 bases lay between the germline ends. The V gene's germline CDR1 is GTSNPN and CDR2 SVGIG (reference sequence).

This sequence joins TRBV7-3 and TRBJ2-3; 11 bases agree with TRBD1. Germline CDR1 and CDR2: SGHTA and FQGTGA. V lost 5 bases to trimming and J lost 2 bases; unmatched junction nucleotides: 3. This CDR3 is built from 15 residues. CDR3 sequence reads: CASSRGQGVTDTQYF. CDR3 coding DNA: TGTGCCAGCAGCCGGGGACAGGGGGTCACAGATACGCAGTATTTT.

The chain combines TRBV5-1 with TRBJ2-4; no reliable D call. CDR3 length: 14 residues. The V and J ends lost 4 bases and 0 bases respectively, with 8 bases between them. Germline lookup yields CDR1 SGHRS and CDR2 YFSETQ. The CDR3 here is CASSPGVAKNIQYF. The CDR3 bases are TGCGCCAGCAGCCCCGGAGTAGCCAAAAACATTCAGTACTTC.

The CDR3 reads CASSPRQGGFYEQYF. DNA for the CDR3: TGTGCCAGCAGCCCCCGACAGGGAGGGTTCTACGAGCAGTACTTC. This chain connects TRBV7-6 to TRBJ2-7, with D tentatively TRBD1 or TRBD2 (7 bases each). V was trimmed by 5 bases and J by 3 bases, leaving 17 bases between them. The CDR3 loop spans 15 amino acids. Germline V lookup: CDR1 SGHVS, CDR2 FNYEAQ.

The V and J genes are TRBV18 and TRBJ1-2; no firm D call. V shed 3 bases and J shed 0 bases, with 11 bases lying between them. CDR1 is KGHSH, CDR2 LQKENI, per germline. The CDR3 is 15 residues long. Written as DNA, the CDR3 is TGTGCCAGCTCACCGGAGGCGCAAGCTAACTATGGCTACACCTTC. Its translation is CASSPEAQANYGYTF.

The genes are TRBV7-2 and TRBJ1-5; D not certain. Germline lookup yields CDR1 SGHTA and CDR2 FQGNSA. The CDR3 consists of 12 residues. Trimming took 1 base from V and 4 from J, leaving 2 bases between them. The DNA for the CDR3 is TGTGCCAGCAGCTTAGTTAATCAGCCCCAGCATTTT. Encoded protein: CASSLVNQPQHF.

Concerning this clone: A read error may produce the germline difference seen at one junction end. The V and J genes are TRBV7-2 and TRBJ2-7; D uncertain. Germline V gene data show CDR1 as SGHTA and CDR2 as FQGNSA. The CDR3 length is 13 residues. CDR3 sequence reads: CASSLGTSNEQYF. The CDR3 DNA reads TGTGCCAGCAGCTTAGGGACCTCCAACGAGCAGTACTTC.

Here the CDR3 DNA reads TGTGCCAGTAGTGGGACCGGAGCCACCACAGATACGCAGTATTTT. Amino acids: CASSGTGATTDTQYF. The rearrangement links TRBV19 to TRBJ2-3; either TRBD1 or TRBD2 may supply D (5 bases each). The CDR3 covers 15 residues. Trimming cost V 5 bases and J 2 bases, with 14 bases left between them. CDR1 LNHDA and CDR2 SQIVND come from the germline V gene (reference sequence).

V is TRBV5-5 and J is TRBJ2-5; 7 bases match TRBD2. This CDR3 is 14 amino acids long. Germline loops: CDR1 SGHKS, CDR2 YYEKEE (reference sequence). Unmatched junction bases numbered 8, after V lost 4 bases and J lost 5 bases. CDR3 nucleotide sequence: TGTGCCAGCAGCCCTAGCGGTAGGGTGGAGACCCAGTACTTC. Its protein is CASSPSGRVETQYF.